The TCR beta chain under discussion was sequenced for a study of radiation and T cells in renal cell carcinoma. The study, taken as a whole, reports: Pretreatment tumor biopsies were lacking, so baseline clonotypes are unknown.

Profiled with immunoSEQ multiplex PCR; TCRdb holds only in-frame clones, not every one. In the table there are approximately 79,000 clones, 82% of which are singletons. The germline V gene has CDR1 SNHLY and CDR2 FYNNEI. V dropped 7 bases and J dropped 2; count of bases not matched to a gene: 5. The length of the CDR3 is 16 residues. Regarding time point: blood 2 weeks post-SBRT. Treatment in this sample: 15 Gy SBRT to primary tumor, nephrectomy 4 weeks later. After SBRT, blood was collected at 2 and 4 weeks, plus baseline. The tumor was a clear cell renal cell carcinoma. Comments on this clone: Its antigen is currently unknown.

The sequence derives from a man in his fifties or sixties with renal cell carcinoma. This rearrangement joins TRBV2 to TRBJ2-3; 14 bases map to TRBD2. Sequences were derived from blood, sampled from a patient whose treatment included radiotherapy and nephrectomy. CDR3 in DNA: TGTGCCAGCAATGGGGGACTAGCGGGGGACACAGATACGCAGTATTTT. Protein: CASNGGLAGDTDTQYF.